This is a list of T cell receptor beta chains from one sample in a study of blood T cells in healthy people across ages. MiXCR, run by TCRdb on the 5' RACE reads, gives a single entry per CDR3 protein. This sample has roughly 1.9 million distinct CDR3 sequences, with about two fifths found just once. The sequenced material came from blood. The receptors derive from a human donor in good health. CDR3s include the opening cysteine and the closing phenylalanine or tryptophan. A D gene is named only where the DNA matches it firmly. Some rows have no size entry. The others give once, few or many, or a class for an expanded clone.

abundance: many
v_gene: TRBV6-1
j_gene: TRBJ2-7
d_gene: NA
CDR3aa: CASSEFGQSSYEQYF
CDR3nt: TGTGCCAGCAGTGAATTTGGACAGAGCTCCTACGAGCAGTACTTC

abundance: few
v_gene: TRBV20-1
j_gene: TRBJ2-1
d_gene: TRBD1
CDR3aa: CSAWTGGSYNEQFF
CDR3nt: TGCAGTGCTTGGACAGGGGGCTCCTACAATGAGCAGTTCTTC

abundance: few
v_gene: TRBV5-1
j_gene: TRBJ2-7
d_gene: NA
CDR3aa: CASSLDRGGAYEQYF
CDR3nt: TGCGCTAGCAGCTTGGACAGAGGGGGTGCCTACGAGCAGTACTTC

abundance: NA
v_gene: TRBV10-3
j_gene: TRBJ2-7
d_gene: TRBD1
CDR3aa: CAITPGTGEPEQYF
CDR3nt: TGTGCCATAACACCCGGGACAGGTGAACCCGAGCAGTACTTC

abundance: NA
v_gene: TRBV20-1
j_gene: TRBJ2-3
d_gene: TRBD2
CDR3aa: CSARGGETDTQYF
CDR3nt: TGCAGTGCTCGGGGGGGAGAGACAGATACGCAGTATTTT

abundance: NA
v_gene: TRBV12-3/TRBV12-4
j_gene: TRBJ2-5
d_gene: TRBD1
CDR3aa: CASTLTGGESGQYF
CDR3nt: TGTGCCAGCACCCTGACAGGGGGCGAATCTGGGCAGTACTTC

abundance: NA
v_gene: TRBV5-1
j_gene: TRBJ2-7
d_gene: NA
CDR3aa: CASSFYRSPYEQYF
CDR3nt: TGCGCCAGCAGCTTTTACAGGTCCCCCTACGAGCAGTACTTC

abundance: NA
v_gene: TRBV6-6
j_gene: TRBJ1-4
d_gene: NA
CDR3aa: CASSSPANEKLFF
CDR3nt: TGTGCCAGCAGTTCCCCAGCTAATGAAAAACTGTTTTTT

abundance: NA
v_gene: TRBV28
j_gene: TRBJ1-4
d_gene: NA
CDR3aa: CASSWTANEKLFF
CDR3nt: TGTGCCAGCAGTTGGACAGCTAATGAAAAACTGTTTTTT

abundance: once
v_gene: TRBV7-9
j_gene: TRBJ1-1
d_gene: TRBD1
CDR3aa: CASSAGGKSPEAFF
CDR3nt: TGTGCCAGCAGCGCAGGGGGTAAAAGTCCTGAAGCTTTCTTT

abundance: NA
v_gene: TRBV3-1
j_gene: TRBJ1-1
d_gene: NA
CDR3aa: CASSQPRGGGTEAFF
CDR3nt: TGTGCCAGCAGTCAACCCCGGGGAGGTGGAACTGAAGCTTTCTTT

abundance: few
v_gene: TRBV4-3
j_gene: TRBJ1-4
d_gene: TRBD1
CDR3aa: CASSHDRRQGDEKLFF
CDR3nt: TGCGCCAGCAGCCATGATAGGAGACAGGGGGACGAAAAACTGTTTTTT

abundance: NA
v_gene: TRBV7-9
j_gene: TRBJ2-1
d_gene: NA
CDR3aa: CASSLVPKYNEQFF
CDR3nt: TGTGCCAGCAGCTTGGTACCCAAATACAATGAGCAGTTCTTC

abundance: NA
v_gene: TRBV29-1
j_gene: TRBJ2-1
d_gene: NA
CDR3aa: CSALHSSSYNEQFF
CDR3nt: TGCAGCGCCCTCCACTCGAGCTCCTACAATGAGCAGTTCTTC

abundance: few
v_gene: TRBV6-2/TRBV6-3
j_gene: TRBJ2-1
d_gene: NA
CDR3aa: CASNHGTYNEQFF
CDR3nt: TGTGCCAGCAATCACGGGACCTACAATGAGCAGTTCTTC

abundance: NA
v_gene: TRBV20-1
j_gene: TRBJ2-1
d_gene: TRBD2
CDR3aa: CSASHPKLAGGLLGRFF
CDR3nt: TGCAGTGCTAGCCACCCAAAACTAGCGGGGGGGCTGTTAGGCCGGTTCTTC

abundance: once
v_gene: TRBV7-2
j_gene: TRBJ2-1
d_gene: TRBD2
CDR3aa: CARSFSGLAGGTEQFF
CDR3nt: TGTGCCCGCAGCTTTTCCGGGCTAGCGGGGGGGACAGAGCAGTTCTTC

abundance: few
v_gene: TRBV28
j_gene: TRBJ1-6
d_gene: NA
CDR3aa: CASSLWREDNSPLHF
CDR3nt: TGTGCCAGCAGTTTGTGGAGGGAGGATAATTCACCCCTCCACTTT

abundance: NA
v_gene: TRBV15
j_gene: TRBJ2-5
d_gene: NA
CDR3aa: CATSSPDTNQETQYF
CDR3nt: TGTGCCACCTCGTCCCCGGACACCAACCAAGAGACCCAGTACTTC

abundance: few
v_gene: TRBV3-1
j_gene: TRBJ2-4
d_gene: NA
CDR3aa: CASSQDLGAVKNIQYF
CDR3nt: TGTGCCAGCAGCCAAGATCTGGGAGCAGTCAAAAACATTCAGTACTTC

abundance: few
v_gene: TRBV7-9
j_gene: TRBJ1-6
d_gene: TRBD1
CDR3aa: CASSLEGQALHF
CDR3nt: TGTGCCAGCAGCTTAGAGGGACAGGCCCTCCACTTT

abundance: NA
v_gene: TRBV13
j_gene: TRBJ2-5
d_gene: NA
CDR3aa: CASSFYSVIGQERQETQYF
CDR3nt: TGTGCCAGCAGCTTTTATTCCGTTATAGGGCAGGAAAGGCAAGAGACCCAGTACTTC

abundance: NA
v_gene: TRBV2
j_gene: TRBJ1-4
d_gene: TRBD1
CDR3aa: CASVGTATTNEKLFF
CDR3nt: TGTGCCAGCGTAGGGACAGCAACAACTAATGAAAAACTGTTTTTT

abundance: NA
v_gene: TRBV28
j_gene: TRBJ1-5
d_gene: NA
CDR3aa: CASSLFPGDNQPQHF
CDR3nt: TGTGCCAGCAGTTTATTCCCAGGGGACAATCAGCCCCAGCATTTT

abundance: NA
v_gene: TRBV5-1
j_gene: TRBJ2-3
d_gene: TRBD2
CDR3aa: CASRLGEREGSTDTQYF
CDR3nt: TGCGCCAGCAGACTGGGGGAGCGGGAGGGATCCACAGATACGCAGTATTTT

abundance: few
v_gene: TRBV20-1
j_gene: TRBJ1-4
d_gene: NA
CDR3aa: CSASMGARNEKLFF
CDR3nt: TGCAGTGCTAGTATGGGCGCGCGAAATGAAAAACTGTTTTTT

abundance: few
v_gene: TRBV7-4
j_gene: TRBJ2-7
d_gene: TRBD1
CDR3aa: CASSSLGRPIDRGYEQYF
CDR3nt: TGTGCCAGCAGCTCCCTTGGGCGGCCCATCGACAGGGGCTACGAGCAGTACTTC

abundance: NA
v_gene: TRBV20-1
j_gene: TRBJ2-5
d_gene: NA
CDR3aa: CSASTGPQETRYF
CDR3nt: TGCAGTGCTAGTACAGGACCCCAAGAGACCCGGTACTTC

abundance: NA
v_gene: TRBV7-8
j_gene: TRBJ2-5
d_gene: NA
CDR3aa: CASSLWSGGIETQYF
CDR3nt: TGTGCCAGCAGCTTATGGTCTGGGGGCATAGAGACCCAGTACTTC

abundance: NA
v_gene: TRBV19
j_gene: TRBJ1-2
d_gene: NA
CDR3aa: CASTGNKNGYTF
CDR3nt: TGTGCCAGTACCGGTAACAAAAATGGCTACACCTTC

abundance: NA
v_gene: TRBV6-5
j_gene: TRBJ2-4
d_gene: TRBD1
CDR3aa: CASSPSQGAENIQYF
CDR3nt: TGTGCCAGCAGTCCATCACAGGGGGCGGAAAACATTCAGTACTTC

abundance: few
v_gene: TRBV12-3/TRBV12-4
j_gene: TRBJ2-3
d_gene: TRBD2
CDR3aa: CASSLTSGGPRFRTDTQYF
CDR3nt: TGTGCCAGCAGTTTGACTAGCGGGGGGCCCCGTTTCCGCACAGATACGCAGTATTTT

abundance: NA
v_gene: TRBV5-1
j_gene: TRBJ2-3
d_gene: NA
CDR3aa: CASSPGGQPDTQYF
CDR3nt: TGCGCCAGCAGCCCGGGGGGACAGCCAGATACGCAGTATTTT

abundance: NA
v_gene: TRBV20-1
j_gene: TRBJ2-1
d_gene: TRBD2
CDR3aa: CSARVASGGSSYNEQFF
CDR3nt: TGCAGTGCTAGAGTGGCTAGCGGGGGATCCTCCTACAATGAGCAGTTCTTC

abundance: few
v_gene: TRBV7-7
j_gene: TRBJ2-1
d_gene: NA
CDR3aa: CASSLAFSDDEQFF
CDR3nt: TGTGCCAGCAGCTTAGCGTTCAGTGACGATGAGCAGTTCTTC

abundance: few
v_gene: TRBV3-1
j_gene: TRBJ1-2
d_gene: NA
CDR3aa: CASSQGEQGALANYGYTF
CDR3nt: TGTGCCAGCAGCCAAGGAGAACAGGGCGCGTTGGCTAACTATGGCTACACCTTC

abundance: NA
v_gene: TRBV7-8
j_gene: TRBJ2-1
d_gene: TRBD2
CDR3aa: CASSAGLAVWQFF
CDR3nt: TGTGCCAGCAGCGCGGGACTAGCGGTTTGGCAGTTCTTC